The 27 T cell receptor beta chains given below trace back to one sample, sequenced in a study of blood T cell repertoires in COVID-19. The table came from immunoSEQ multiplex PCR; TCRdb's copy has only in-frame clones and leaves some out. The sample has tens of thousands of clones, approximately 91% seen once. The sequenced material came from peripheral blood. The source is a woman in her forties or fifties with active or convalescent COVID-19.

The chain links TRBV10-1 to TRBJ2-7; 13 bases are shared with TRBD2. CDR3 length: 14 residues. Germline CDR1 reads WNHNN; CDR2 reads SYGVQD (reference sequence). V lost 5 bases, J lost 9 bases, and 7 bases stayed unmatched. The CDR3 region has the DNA TGCGCCAGCAGTCCGGGACTAGCGGGGCAAGCGCAGTACTTC. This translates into CASSPGLAGQAQYF.

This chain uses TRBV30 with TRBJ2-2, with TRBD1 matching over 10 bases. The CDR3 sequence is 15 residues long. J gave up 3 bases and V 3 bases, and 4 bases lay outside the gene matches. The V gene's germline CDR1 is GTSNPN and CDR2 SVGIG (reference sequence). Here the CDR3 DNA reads TGTGCCTGGAGCCCTGGGACAGGGGACACCGGGGAGCTGTTTTTT. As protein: CAWSPGTGDTGELFF.

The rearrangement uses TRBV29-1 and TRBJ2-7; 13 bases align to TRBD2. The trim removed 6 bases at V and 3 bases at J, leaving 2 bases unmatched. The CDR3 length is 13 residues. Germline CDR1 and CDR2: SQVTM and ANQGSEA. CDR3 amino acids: CSVRTSGSYEQYF. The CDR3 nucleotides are TGCAGCGTGCGGACTAGCGGGAGCTACGAGCAGTACTTC.

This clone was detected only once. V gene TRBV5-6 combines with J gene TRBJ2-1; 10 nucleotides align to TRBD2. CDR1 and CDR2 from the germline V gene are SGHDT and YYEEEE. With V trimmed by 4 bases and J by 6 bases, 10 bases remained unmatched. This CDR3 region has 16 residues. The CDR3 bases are TGTGCCAGCAGCCCAAACCCCCTAGCGGGGGTCAATGAGCAGTTCTTC. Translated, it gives CASSPNPLAGVNEQFF.

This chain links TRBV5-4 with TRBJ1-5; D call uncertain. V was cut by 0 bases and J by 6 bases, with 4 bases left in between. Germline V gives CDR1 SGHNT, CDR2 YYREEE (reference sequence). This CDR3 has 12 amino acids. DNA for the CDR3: TGTGCCAGCAGCTTGGACAGTCAGCCCCAGCATTTT. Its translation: CASSLDSQPQHF.

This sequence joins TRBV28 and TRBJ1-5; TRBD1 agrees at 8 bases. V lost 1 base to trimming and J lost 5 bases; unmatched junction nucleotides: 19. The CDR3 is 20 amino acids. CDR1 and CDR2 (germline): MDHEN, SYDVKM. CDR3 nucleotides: TGTGCCAGCAGTTTATACTCCCCCTTTGATGTAGGACAGGGCTATCAGCCCCAGCATTTT. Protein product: CASSLYSPFDVGQGYQPQHF.

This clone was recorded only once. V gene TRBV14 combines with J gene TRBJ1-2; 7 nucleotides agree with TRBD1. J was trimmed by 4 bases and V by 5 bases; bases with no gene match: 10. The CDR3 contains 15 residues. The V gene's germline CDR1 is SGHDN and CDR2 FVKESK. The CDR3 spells CASSAQTGYGYGYTF. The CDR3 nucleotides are TGTGCCAGCAGCGCGCAGACAGGGTACGGCTATGGCTACACCTTC.

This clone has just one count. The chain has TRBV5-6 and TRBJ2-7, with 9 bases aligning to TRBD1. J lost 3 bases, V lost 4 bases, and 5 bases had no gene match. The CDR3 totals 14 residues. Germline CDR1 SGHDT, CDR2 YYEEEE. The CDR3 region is CASSPGQGLYEQYF. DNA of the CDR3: TGTGCCAGCAGCCCGGGACAGGGTCTCTACGAGCAGTACTTC.

The CDR3 DNA reads TGTGCCAGCAGGTCCCTAGATACGCAGTATTTT. It specifies CASRSLDTQYF. This chain links TRBV27 with TRBJ2-3; D gene unclear. Germline loops: CDR1 MNHEY, CDR2 SMNVEV (reference sequence). The CDR3 is made up of 11 amino acids. V was shortened by 6 bases and J by 5 bases, with 6 bases between the two germline ends.

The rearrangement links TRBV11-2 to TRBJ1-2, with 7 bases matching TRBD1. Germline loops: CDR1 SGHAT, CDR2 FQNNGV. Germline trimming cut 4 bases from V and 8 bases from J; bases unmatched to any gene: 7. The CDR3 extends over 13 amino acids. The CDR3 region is CASSSTGVYGYTF. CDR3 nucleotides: TGTGCCAGCAGCTCTACAGGGGTCTACGGCTACACCTTC. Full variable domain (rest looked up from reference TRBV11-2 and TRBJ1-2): EAGVAQSPRYKIIEKRQSVAFWCNPISGHATLYWYQQILGQGPKLLIQFQNNGVVDDSQLPKDRFSAERLKGVDSTLKIQPAKLEDSAVYLCASSSTGVYGYTFGSGTRLTVV.

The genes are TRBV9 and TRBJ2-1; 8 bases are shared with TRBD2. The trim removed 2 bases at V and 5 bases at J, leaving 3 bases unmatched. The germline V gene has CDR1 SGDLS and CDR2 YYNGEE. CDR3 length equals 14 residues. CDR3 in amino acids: CASSVPGLDNEQFF. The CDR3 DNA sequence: TGTGCCAGCAGCGTGCCGGGACTAGACAATGAGCAGTTCTTC. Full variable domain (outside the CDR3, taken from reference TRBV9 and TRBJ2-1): DSGVTQTPKHLITATGQRVTLRCSPRSGDLSVYWYQQSLDQGLQFLIQYYNGEERAKGNILERFSAQQFPDLHSELNLSSLELGDSALYFCASSVPGLDNEQFFGPGTRLTVL.

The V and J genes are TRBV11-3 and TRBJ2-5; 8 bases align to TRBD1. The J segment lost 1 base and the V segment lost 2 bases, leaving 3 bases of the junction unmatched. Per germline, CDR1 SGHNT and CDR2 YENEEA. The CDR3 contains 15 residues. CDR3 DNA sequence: TGTGCCAGCAGCTTACGGACAGGGACCCAAGAGACCCAGTACTTC. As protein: CASSLRTGTQETQYF.

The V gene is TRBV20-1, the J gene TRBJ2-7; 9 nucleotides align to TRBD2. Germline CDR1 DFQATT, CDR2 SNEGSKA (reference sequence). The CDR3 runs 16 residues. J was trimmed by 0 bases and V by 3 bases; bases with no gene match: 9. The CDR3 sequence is CSASSPWTSDSYEQYF. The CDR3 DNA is TGCAGTGCTAGTTCCCCGTGGACTAGCGACTCCTACGAGCAGTACTTC.

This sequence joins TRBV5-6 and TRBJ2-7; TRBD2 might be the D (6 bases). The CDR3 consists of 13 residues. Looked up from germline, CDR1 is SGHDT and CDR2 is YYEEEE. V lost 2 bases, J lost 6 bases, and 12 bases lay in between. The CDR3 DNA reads TGTGCCAGCAGCTTCACCGGGGGTTTCGAGCAGTACTTC. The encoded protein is CASSFTGGFEQYF. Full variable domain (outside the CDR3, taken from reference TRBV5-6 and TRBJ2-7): DAGVTQSPTHLIKTRGQQVTLRCSPKSGHDTVSWYQQALGQGPQFIFQYYEEEERQRGNFPDRFSGHQFPNYSSELNVNALLLGDSALYLCASSFTGGFEQYFGPGTRLTVT.

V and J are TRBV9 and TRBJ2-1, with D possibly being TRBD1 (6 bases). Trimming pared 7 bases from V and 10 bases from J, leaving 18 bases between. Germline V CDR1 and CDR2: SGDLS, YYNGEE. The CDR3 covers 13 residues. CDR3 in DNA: TGTGCCAGCGGCGACCCAGGGGCAGGGGAGCAGTTCTTC. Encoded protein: CASGDPGAGEQFF.

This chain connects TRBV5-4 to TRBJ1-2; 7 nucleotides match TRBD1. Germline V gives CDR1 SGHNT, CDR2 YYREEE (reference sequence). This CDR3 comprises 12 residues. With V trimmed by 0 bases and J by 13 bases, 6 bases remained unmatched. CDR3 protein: CASSLALDRVTF. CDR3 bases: TGTGCCAGCAGCTTGGCCCTTGACAGGGTCACCTTC.

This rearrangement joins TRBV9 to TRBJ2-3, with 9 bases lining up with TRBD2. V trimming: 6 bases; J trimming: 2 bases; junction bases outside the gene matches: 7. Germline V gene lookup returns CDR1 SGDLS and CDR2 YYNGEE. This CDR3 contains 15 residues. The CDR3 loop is CASKPGGRATDTQYF. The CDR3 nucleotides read TGTGCCAGCAAGCCCGGCGGGAGGGCCACAGATACGCAGTATTTT.

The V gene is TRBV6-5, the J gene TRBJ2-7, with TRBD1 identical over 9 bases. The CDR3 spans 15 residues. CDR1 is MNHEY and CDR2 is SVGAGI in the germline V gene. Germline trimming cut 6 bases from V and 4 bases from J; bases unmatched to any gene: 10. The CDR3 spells CASSVGQGLRYEQYF. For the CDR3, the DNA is TGTGCCAGCAGCGTCGGACAGGGGCTAAGGTACGAGCAGTACTTC.

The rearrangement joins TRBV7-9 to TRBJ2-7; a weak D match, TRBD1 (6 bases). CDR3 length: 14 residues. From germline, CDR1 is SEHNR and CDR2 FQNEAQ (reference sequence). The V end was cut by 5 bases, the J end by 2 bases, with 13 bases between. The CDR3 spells CASSVAGVPYEQYF. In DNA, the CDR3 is TGTGCCAGCAGCGTCGCAGGGGTTCCCTACGAGCAGTACTTC.

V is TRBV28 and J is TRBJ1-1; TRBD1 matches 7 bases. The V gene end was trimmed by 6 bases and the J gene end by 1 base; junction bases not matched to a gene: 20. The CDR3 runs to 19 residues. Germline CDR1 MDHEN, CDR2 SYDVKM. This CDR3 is CASRPTSGQLTRPNTEAFF. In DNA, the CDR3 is TGTGCCAGCAGACCAACTTCGGGACAGCTTACGCGGCCGAACACTGAAGCTTTCTTT.

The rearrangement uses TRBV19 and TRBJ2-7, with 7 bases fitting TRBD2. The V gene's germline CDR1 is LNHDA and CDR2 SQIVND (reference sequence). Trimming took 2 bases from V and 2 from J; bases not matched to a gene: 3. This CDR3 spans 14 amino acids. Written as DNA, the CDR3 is TGTGCCAGTAGTATACGGGAGGAAACCTACGAGCAGTACTTC. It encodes CASSIREETYEQYF.

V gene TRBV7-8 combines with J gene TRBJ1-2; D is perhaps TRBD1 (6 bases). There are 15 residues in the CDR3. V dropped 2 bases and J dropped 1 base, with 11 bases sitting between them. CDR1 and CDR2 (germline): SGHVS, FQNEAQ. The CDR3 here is CASSLRQAFNYGYTF. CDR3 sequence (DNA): TGTGCCAGCAGCTTACGACAGGCGTTTAACTATGGCTACACCTTC. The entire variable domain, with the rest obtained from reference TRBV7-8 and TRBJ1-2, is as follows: GAGVSQSPRYKVAKRGQDVALRCDPISGHVSLFWYQQALGQGPEFLTYFQNEAQLDKSGLPSDRFFAERPEGSVSTLKIQRTQQEDSAVYLCASSLRQAFNYGYTFGSGTRLTVV.

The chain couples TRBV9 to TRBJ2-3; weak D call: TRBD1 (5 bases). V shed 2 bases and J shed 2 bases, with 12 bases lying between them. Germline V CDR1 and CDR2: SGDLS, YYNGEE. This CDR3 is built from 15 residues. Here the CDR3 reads CASSVSGADTDTQYF. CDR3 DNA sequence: TGTGCCAGCAGCGTGAGTGGGGCTGACACAGATACGCAGTATTTT.

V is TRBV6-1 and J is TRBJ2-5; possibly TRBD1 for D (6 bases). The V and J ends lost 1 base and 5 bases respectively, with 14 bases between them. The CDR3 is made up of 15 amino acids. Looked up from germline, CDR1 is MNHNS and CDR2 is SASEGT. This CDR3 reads CASSEDISGAETQYF. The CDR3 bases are TGTGCCAGCAGTGAAGATATCTCAGGGGCCGAGACCCAGTACTTC.

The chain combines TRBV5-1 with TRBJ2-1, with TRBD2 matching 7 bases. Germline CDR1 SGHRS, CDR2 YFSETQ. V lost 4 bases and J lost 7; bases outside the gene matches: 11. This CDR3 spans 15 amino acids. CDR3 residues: CASSAGRLRGNEQFF. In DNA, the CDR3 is TGCGCCAGCAGCGCGGGGAGATTGCGGGGGAATGAGCAGTTCTTC.

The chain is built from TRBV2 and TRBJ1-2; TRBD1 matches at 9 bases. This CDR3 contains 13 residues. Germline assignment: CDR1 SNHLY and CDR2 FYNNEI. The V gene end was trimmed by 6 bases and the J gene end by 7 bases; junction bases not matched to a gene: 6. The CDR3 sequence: CASRGQGLGGYTF. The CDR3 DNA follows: TGTGCCAGCAGGGGACAGGGCTTGGGTGGCTACACCTTC.

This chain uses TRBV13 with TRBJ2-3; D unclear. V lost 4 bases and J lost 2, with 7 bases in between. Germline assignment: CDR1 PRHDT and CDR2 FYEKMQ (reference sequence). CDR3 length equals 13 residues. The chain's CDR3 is CASSSQDTDTQYF. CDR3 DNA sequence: TGTGCCAGCAGCTCCCAGGACACAGATACGCAGTATTTT.